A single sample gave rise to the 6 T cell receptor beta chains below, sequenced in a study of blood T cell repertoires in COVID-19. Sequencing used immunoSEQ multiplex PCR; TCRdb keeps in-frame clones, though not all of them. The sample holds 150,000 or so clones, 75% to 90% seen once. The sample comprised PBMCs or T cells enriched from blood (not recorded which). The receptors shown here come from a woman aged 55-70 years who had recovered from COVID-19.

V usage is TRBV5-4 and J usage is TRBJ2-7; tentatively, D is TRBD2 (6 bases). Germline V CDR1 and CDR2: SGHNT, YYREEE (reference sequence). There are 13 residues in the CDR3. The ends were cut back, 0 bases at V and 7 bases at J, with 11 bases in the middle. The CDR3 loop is CASSLVGGGEQYF. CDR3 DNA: TGTGCCAGCAGCTTGGTTGGTGGAGGGGAGCAGTACTTC. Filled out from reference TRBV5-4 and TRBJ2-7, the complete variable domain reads ETGVTQSPTHLIKTRGQQVTLRCSSQSGHNTVSWYQQALGQGPQFIFQYYREEENGRGNFPPRFSGLQFPNYSSELNVNALELDDSALYLCASSLVGGGEQYFGPGTRLTVT.

This chain's CDR3 is CASSLSGSADTQYF. DNA for the CDR3: TGTGCCAGCAGCTTGAGCGGGAGTGCAGATACGCAGTATTTT. This chain joins TRBV7-9 and TRBJ2-3; 8 bases agree with TRBD2. V lost 3 bases to trimming and J lost 4 bases; unmatched junction nucleotides: 3. In germline, CDR1 is SEHNR, CDR2 FQNEAQ (reference sequence). The CDR3 has 14 residues.

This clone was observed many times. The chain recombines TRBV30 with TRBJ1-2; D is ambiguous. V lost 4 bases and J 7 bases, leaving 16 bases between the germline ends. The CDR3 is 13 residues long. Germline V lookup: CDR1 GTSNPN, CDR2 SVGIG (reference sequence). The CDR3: CAWTLGVGGGYTF. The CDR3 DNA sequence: TGTGCCTGGACATTAGGTGTGGGAGGTGGCTACACCTTC.

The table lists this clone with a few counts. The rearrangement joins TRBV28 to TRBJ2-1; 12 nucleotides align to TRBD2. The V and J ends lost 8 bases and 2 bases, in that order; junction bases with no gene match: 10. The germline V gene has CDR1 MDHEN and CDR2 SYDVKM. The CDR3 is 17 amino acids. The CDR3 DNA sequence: TGTGCCAGCGGAGGACTAGCGGGGCCCCCTGCCTACAATGAGCAGTTCTTC. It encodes CASGGLAGPPAYNEQFF. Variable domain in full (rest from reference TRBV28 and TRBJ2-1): DVKVTQSSRYLVKRTGEKVFLECVQDMDHENMFWYRQDPGLGLRLIYFSYDVKMKEKGDIPEGYSVSREKKERFSLILESASTNQTSMYLCASGGLAGPPAYNEQFFGPGTRLTVL.

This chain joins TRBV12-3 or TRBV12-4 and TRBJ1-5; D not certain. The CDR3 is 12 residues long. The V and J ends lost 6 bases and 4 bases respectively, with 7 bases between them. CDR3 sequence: CASSLGNQPQHF. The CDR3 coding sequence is TGTGCCAGCAGCCTAGGTAATCAGCCCCAGCATTTT.

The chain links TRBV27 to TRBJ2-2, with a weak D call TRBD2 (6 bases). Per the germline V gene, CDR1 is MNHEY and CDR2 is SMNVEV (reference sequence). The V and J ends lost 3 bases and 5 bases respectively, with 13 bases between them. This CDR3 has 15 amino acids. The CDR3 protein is CASSLGGSRTGELFF. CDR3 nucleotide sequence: TGTGCCAGCAGTTTGGGAGGAAGTAGGACCGGGGAGCTGTTTTTT.